This entry describes one TCR beta chain. These data come from a study of CD8 T cells in Susac syndrome. RNA was extracted with the RNeasy kit, and a quantity of roughly 0.45 to 1 ug was reverse transcribed using random hexamers. Amplification of TCR beta CDR3 by immunoSEQ multiplex PCR spanned 54 Vbeta and 13 Jbeta. TCRdb re-derived calls from the immunoSEQ multiplex PCR reads in MiXCR, one entry per CDR3 protein. The data show about 300,000 distinct CDR3 sequences, 89% seen once. Peripheral blood CD8+ and CD4+ T cells were profiled by TCR beta sequencing. V was pared by 5 bases and J by 5 bases, with 24 bases between. This CDR3 is 17 amino acids long. The germline V gene encodes CDR1 SGHNT and CDR2 YENEEA.

The V gene is TRBV11-3, the J gene TRBJ2-5, with TRBD1 as a possible D gene (6 bases). The source of this sequence is a human donor with multiple sclerosis. The sequenced sample consisted of CD8+ T cells from PBMCs. This CDR3 reads CASSNSGPAGEGETQYF. The CDR3 region has the DNA TGTGCCAGCAGCAACTCAGGTCCGGCAGGGGAAGGGGAGACCCAGTACTTC.